This paragraph covers one TCR beta chain sequence. A much larger clonotype is one base distant, so this may be a read error. The V end was cut by 9 bases, the J end by 16 bases, with 19 bases between. The CDR3 covers 11 residues. One entry per CDR3 protein results from TCRdb running MiXCR on the RT-PCR reads. This sample has about 700,000 distinct CDR3 sequences, with more than 13% found just once. The receptor was isolated from a female donor in good health, serving as a healthy control. The chain combines TRBV12-3 or TRBV12-4 with TRBJ2-1, with D maybe TRBD1 (5 bases). The sequencing input was memory CD4+ T cells from blood. In nucleotides, the CDR3 is TGTGCCAGAAGGGGATTCAAGGATCTTTTCTTC. The encoded protein is CARRGFKDLFF.